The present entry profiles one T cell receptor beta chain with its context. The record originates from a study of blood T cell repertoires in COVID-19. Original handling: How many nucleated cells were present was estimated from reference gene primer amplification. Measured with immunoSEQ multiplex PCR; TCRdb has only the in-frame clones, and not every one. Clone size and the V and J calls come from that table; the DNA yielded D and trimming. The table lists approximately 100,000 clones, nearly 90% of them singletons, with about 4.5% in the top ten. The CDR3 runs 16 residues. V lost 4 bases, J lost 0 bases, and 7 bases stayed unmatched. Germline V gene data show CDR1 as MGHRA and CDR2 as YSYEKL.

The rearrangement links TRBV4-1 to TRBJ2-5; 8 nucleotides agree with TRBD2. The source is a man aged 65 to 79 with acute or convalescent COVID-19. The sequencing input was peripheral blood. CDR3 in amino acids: CASSPLGGGYQETQYF. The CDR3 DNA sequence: TGCGCCAGCAGCCCGCTTGGCGGGGGGTACCAAGAGACCCAGTACTTC.